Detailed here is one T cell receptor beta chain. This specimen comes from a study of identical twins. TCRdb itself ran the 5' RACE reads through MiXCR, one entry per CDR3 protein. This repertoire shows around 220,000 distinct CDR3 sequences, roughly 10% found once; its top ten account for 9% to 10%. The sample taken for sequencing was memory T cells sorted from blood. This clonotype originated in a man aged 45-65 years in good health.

The CDR3 nucleotides are TGCAGCTGGGCGGGACAGGCGGACACTGAAGCTTTCTTT. It codes for CSWAGQADTEAFF. V and J are TRBV20-1 and TRBJ1-1; 8 bases map to TRBD1. Germline V CDR1 and CDR2: DFQATT, SNEGSKA (reference sequence). This CDR3 has 13 amino acids.